The T cell receptor (beta chain) described here comes from a study of long-term antiretroviral therapy in people with HIV. Germline-derived CDR1 and CDR2 are LNHDA and SQIVND (reference sequence). Trimming left V 4 bases short and J 7 bases short, with 16 bases between. The length of the CDR3 is 15 residues. Version v3.0 of the immunoSEQ assay was performed at survey level. Sequencing aimed to cover about 35,000-55,000 T-cell genomes per sample. Sequenced by immunoSEQ multiplex PCR; TCRdb stores in-frame clones only, minus some. The table includes tens of thousands of clones, roughly 85% detected once.

V usage is TRBV19 and J usage is TRBJ1-4; D not resolved. The TCR sequence derives from a man aged 18 to 29 with HIV. The specimen comprised unsorted PBMCs, sampled 0.8 years before starting antiretroviral therapy. The CDR3 coding sequence is TGTGCCAGTAGTACTCTATGGGGATCCATTGAAAAACTGTTTTTT. It codes for CASSTLWGSIEKLFF.